The 9 T cell receptor beta chains below all came from one sample that was sequenced in a study of technical replicates of blood from several donors. Assay used: immunoSEQ multiplex PCR; TCRdb lists only in-frame clones, some missing. The sample has tens of thousands of clones; 95% to 98% are singletons. Sequenced input: T cells isolated from PBMCs. The source is a human donor in good health.

This rearrangement joins TRBV27 to TRBJ2-2, with 8 bases lining up with TRBD1. Germline V CDR1 and CDR2: MNHEY, SMNVEV (reference sequence). This CDR3 contains 16 residues. V shed 5 bases, J shed 4 bases, and the junction held 9 bases outside the gene matches. Here the CDR3 reads CASSVSGGEGTGELFF. In DNA, the CDR3 is TGTGCCAGCAGTGTCTCAGGGGGCGAAGGCACCGGGGAGCTGTTTTTT.

The rearrangement joins TRBV28 to TRBJ1-5; TRBD1 aligns across 11 bases. V lost 10 bases to trimming and J lost 5 bases; unmatched junction nucleotides: 4. This CDR3 has 13 amino acids. The V gene's germline CDR1 is MDHEN and CDR2 SYDVKM. CDR3 sequence: CATGTGGDQPQHF. In DNA, the CDR3 is TGTGCCACCGGGACAGGGGGAGATCAGCCCCAGCATTTT.

The chain has TRBV5-8 and TRBJ2-5; D perhaps matches TRBD2 (6 bases). The germline V gene encodes CDR1 SGHTS and CDR2 YDEGEE. The CDR3 covers 17 residues. The V gene lost 0 bases and the J gene lost 2 bases, with 17 bases spanning the gap. The CDR3 loop is CASSLEGAGPWQETQYF. Written as DNA, the CDR3 is TGTGCCAGCAGCTTGGAAGGAGCGGGCCCGTGGCAAGAGACCCAGTACTTC. Based on the CDR3 plus reference TRBV5-8 and TRBJ2-5, the full variable domain is EAGVTQSPTHLIKTRGQQATLRCSPISGHTSVYWYQQALGLGLQFLLWYDEGEERNRGNFPPRFSGRQFPNYSSELNVNALELEDSALYLCASSLEGAGPWQETQYFGPGTRLLVL.

This chain connects TRBV28 to TRBJ1-5; possibly TRBD1 for D (5 bases). Germline V gene lookup returns CDR1 MDHEN and CDR2 SYDVKM. V shed 2 bases and J shed 3 bases, with 11 bases lying between them. The length of the CDR3 is 15 residues. CDR3 amino acids: CASSLDRLYNQPQHF. CDR3 DNA: TGTGCCAGCAGTTTAGACAGATTATACAATCAGCCCCAGCATTTT.

The V call is TRBV28, the J call TRBJ1-2, with TRBD1 matching 7 bases. In germline, CDR1 is MDHEN, CDR2 SYDVKM. There are 15 residues in the CDR3. The V segment lost 3 bases and the J segment 7 bases; nucleotides outside the gene matches: 11. This CDR3 is CASSFFYRGIGGYTF. CDR3 sequence (DNA): TGTGCCAGCAGTTTTTTCTACAGGGGAATTGGTGGCTACACCTTC.

V and J are TRBV7-2 and TRBJ2-7, with 7 bases fitting TRBD1. Germline lookup yields CDR1 SGHTA and CDR2 FQGNSA. The V gene end was trimmed by 6 bases and the J gene end by 3 bases; junction bases not matched to a gene: 2. The CDR3 spans 12 residues. Written as DNA, the CDR3 is TGTGCCAGCAGGGGGACAGACTACGAGCAGTACTTC. Its translation: CASRGTDYEQYF. Full variable domain (missing parts from reference TRBV7-2 and TRBJ2-7): GAGVSQSPSNKVTEKGKDVELRCDPISGHTALYWYRQSLGQGLEFLIYFQGNSAPDKSGLPSDRFSAERTGGSVSTLTIQRTQQEDSAVYLCASRGTDYEQYFGPGTRLTVT.

The rearrangement joins TRBV27 to TRBJ1-1, with D possibly TRBD1 on 6 matching bases. The CDR3 loop spans 11 amino acids. Trimming pared 5 bases from V and 8 bases from J, leaving 9 bases between. CDR1 is MNHEY and CDR2 is SMNVEV in the germline V gene (reference sequence). CDR3 sequence reads: CASSIGTEAFF. CDR3 coding DNA: TGTGCCAGCAGTATAGGGACAGAAGCTTTCTTT.

V usage is TRBV7-3 and J usage is TRBJ1-1; possibly TRBD1 for D (6 bases). The germline V gene has CDR1 SGHTA and CDR2 FQGTGA. The V end lost 5 bases, the J end lost 5 bases, and 12 bases lay between the germline ends. CDR3 length equals 13 residues. The CDR3 nucleotides are TGTGCCAGCAGCGTAATACAGGGTACTGAAGCTTTCTTT. Its protein product is CASSVIQGTEAFF.

V usage is TRBV25-1 and J usage is TRBJ2-7, with a weak D call TRBD1 (6 bases). V was cut by 2 bases and J by 4 bases, with 6 bases left in between. The CDR3 length is 12 residues. CDR1 and CDR2 from the germline V gene are MGHDK and SYGVNS. CDR3 nucleotide sequence: TGTGCCAGCAGTGAAGGACAGTACGAGCAGTACTTC. It is translated as CASSEGQYEQYF.